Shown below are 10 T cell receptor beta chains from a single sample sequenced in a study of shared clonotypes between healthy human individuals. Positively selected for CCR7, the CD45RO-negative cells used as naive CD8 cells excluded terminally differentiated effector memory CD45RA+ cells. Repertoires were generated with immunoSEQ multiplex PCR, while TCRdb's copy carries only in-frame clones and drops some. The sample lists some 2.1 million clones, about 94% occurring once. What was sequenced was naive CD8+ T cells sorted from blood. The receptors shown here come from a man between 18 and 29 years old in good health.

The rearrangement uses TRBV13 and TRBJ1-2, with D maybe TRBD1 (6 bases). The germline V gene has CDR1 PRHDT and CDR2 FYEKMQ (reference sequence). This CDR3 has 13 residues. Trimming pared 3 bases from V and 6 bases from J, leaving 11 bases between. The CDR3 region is CASSFRGADGYTF. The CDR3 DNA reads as TGTGCCAGCAGCTTCCGGGGGGCGGATGGCTACACCTTC.

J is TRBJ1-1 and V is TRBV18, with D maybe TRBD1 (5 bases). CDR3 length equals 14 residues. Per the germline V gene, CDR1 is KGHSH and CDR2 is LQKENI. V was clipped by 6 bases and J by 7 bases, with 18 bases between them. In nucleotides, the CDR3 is TGTGCCAGCTCTCCCCCGGGACCGATTAATGAAGCTTTCTTT. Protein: CASSPPGPINEAFF.

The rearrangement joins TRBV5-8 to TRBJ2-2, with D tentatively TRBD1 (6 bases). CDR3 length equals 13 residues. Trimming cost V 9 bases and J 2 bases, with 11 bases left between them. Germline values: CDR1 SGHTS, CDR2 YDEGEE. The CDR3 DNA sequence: TGTGCCACCTACAGGGCTAACACCGGGGAGCTGTTTTTT. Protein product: CATYRANTGELFF. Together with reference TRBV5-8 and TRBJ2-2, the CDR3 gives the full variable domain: EAGVTQSPTHLIKTRGQQATLRCSPISGHTSVYWYQQALGLGLQFLLWYDEGEERNRGNFPPRFSGRQFPNYSSELNVNALELEDSALYLCATYRANTGELFFGEGSRLTVL.

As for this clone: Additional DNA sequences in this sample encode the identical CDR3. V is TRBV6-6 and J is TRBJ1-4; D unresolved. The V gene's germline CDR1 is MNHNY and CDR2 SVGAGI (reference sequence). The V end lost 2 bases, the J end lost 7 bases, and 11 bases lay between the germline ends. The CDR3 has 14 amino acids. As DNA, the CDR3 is TGTGCCAGCAGTTACGGCGCCGGGAGTGAAAAACTGTTTTTT. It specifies CASSYGAGSEKLFF.

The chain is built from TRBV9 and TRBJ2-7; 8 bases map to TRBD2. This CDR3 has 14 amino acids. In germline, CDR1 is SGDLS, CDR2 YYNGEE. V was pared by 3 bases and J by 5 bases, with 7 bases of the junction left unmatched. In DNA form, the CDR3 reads TGTGCCAGCAGCGCGAGCGGGGGTCGGGACGAGCAGTACTTC. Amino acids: CASSASGGRDEQYF.

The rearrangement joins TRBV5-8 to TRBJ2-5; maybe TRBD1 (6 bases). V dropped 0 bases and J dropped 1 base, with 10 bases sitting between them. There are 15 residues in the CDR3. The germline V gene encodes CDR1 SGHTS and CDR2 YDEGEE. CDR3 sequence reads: CASSLDEQGQETQYF. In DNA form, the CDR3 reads TGTGCCAGCAGCTTGGATGAACAGGGCCAAGAGACCCAGTACTTC.

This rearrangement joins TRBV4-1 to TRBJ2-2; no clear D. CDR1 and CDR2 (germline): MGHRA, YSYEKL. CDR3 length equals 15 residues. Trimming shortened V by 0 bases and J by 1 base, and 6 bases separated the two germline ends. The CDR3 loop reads CASSQEVENTGELFF. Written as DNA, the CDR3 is TGCGCCAGCAGCCAAGAGGTAGAGAACACCGGGGAGCTGTTTTTT.

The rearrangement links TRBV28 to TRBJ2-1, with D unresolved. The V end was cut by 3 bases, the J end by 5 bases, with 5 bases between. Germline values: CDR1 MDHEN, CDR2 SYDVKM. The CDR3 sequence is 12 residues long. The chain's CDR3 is CASSFQNNEQFF. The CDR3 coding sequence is TGTGCCAGCAGTTTCCAGAACAATGAGCAGTTCTTC.

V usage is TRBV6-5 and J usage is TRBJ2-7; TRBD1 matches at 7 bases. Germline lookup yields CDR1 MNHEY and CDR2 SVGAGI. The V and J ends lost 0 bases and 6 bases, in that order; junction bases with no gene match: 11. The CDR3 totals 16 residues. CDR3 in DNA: TGTGCCAGCAGTTACTCTGGGCAGGGGGTCCTGGGCGAGCAGTACTTC. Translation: CASSYSGQGVLGEQYF.

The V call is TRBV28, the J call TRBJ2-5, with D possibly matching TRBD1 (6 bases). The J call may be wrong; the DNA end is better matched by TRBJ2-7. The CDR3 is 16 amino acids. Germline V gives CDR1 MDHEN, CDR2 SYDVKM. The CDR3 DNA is TGTGCCAGCAGTTTAAGTTGGGGGCTCAGGTCCTACGAGCAGTACTTC. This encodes CASSLSWGLRSYEQYF.